This TCR beta chain is drawn from a study of shared clonotypes between healthy human individuals. TCRdb keeps only in-frame clones here, not all; method: immunoSEQ multiplex PCR. The table lists about 2 million clones, about 95% of them singletons. Naive CD8 isolation took CD45RO-negative cells positively selected for CCR7 and excluded terminally differentiated effector memory CD45RA+ cells. General study findings and limits: Sampling involved blood alone; tissue repertoires likely differ. As a rule, naive subsets had a larger estimated richness than memory subsets.

Details on this clone: Antigen unknown. The sample carries other DNA sequences with the same CDR3.

CDR1 and CDR2 from the germline V gene are MNHNS and SASEGT. V was cut by 4 bases and J by 1 base, with 8 bases left in between. This CDR3 region has 13 residues. This chain uses TRBV6-1 with TRBJ2-7; D not certain. This clonotype originated in a man aged 18-30 years in good health. The sequenced sample consisted of naive CD8+ T cells sorted from blood. The CDR3 reads CASSGSPSYEQYF. Written as DNA, the CDR3 is TGTGCCAGCAGTGGCTCCCCTTCCTACGAGCAGTACTTC.